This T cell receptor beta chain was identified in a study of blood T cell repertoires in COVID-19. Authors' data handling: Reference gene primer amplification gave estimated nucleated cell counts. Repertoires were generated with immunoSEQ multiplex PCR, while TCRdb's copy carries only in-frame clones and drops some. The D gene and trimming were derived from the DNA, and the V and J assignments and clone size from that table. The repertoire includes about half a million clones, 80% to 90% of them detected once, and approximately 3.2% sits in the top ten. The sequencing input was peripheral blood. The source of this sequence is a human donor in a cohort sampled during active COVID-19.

CDR3 residues: CASGTSGYNEQFF. Written as DNA, the CDR3 is TGTGCCAGCGGGACTAGCGGTTACAATGAGCAGTTCTTC. The V and J genes are TRBV7-9 and TRBJ2-1, with 11 bases identical to TRBD2. The V gene end was trimmed by 8 bases and the J gene end by 4 bases; junction bases not matched to a gene: 1. Germline CDR1 reads SEHNR; CDR2 reads FQNEAQ (reference sequence). CDR3 length: 13 amino acids.